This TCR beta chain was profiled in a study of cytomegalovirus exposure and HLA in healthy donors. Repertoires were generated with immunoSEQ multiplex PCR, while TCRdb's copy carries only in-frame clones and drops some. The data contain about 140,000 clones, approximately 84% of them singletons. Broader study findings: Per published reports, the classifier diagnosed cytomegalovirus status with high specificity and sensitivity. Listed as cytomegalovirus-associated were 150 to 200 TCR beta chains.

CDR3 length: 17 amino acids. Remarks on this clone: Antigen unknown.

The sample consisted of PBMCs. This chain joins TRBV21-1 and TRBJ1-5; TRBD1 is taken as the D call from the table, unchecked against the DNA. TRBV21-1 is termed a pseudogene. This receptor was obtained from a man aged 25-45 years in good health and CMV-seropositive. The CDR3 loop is CASSKALIRQGDQPQHF. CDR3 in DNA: TGTGCCAGCAGCAAAGCTCTAATAAGGCAGGGGGACCAGCCCCAGCATTTT.